What follows is one T cell receptor (beta chain) and its context. In the study's own analysis: Reference gene primer amplification in the assay estimated nucleated cell counts. Libraries were prepared by immunoSEQ multiplex PCR; TCRdb keeps only in-frame clonotypes and omits some of them. From that table come the V and J calls and clone size; the DNA was used to work out D and trimming. The data show hundreds of thousands of clones, about 87% seen once. This sample was taken from a study of blood T cell repertoires in COVID-19. Study-level information: Samples representing acute and convalescent COVID-19 were sourced from the United States, Italy and Spain. The analysed material was cDNA or gDNA that came from T cells, B-cell-depleted T cells, or PBMCs.

V lost 0 bases, J lost 8 bases, and 8 bases stayed unmatched. Germline V gene lookup returns CDR1 MGHRA and CDR2 YSYEKL. The CDR3 is 15 residues long. This TCR was sampled from a woman between 50 and 59 years old who had recovered from COVID-19. Source material: peripheral blood. The chain links TRBV4-1 to TRBJ1-2; 8 bases are shared with TRBD1. DNA for the CDR3: TGCGCCAGCAGCCAAGACAGGGGGCTGAGTAGCGGCTACACCTTC. Protein: CASSQDRGLSSGYTF.